This TCR beta chain was recorded in a study of shared clonotypes between healthy human individuals. Sequencing was performed with immunoSEQ multiplex PCR; in TCRdb, only in-frame clones are kept and a portion is missing. The table includes about 600,000 clones, about 97% detected once. This CDR3 has 15 amino acids. Looked up from germline, CDR1 is SGHTA and CDR2 is FQGNSA. Deletions cut 5 bases from V and 0 bases from J, with 11 bases between. The TCR comes from a young woman in good health. The gene calls are TRBV7-2 and TRBJ2-1, with D uncertain. The sample taken for sequencing was naive CD4+ T cells sorted from blood. As for subset: CD45RA+ positively selected. CDR3 sequence reads: CASSPKLVSYNEQFF. CDR3 bases: TGTGCCAGCAGCCCTAAACTGGTCTCCTACAATGAGCAGTTCTTC.